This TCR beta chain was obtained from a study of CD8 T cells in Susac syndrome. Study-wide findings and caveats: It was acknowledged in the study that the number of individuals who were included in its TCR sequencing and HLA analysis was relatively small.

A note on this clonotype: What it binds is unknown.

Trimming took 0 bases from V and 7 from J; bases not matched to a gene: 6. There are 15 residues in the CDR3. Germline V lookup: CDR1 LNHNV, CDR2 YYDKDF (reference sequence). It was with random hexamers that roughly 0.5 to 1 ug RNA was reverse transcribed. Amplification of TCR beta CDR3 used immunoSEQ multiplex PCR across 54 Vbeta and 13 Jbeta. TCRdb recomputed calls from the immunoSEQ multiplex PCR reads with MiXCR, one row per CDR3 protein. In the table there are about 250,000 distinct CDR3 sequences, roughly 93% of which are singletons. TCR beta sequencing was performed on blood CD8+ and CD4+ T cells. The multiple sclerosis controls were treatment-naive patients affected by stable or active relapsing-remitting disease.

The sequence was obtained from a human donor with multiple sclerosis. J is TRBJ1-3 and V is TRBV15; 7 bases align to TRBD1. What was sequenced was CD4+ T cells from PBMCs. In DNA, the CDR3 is TGTGCCACCAGCAGAGATGGACAGGAGATGAACACCATATATTTT. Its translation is CATSRDGQEMNTIYF.